This TCR beta chain appears in the sequencing data of a study of T-cell memory formation after mild COVID-19. About the research overall: Clusters were largely donor specific. Whole-study results and caveats: The authors did not confirm SARS-CoV-2 specificity of second-wave clones peaking day 37. Day 15 to 85 contracting clones showed balanced CD4/CD8; day 15 to 37 expanders favored CD4+. Chiefly within CM and EM were the contracting CD4+ clones; CD8+ ones were within EMRA.

As to this clonotype: Its antigen remains unidentified.

From the 5' RACE reads, TCRdb called clonotypes with MiXCR, one entry per CDR3 protein. The data show about 470,000 distinct CDR3 sequences, more than 20% seen once. The CDR3 totals 15 residues. Germline V gives CDR1 SNHLY, CDR2 FYNNEI. The ends were cut back, 2 bases at V and 8 bases at J, with 15 bases in the middle. The specimen was PBMCs or a T cell subset sorted from them (not recorded which). The rearrangement joins TRBV2 to TRBJ1-4; D unresolved. This receptor was identified in an adult woman who had mild COVID-19 (a few samples of this study predate the infection). Cell type and time point are not known. This CDR3 is CASSERGRSGEKLFF. Here the CDR3 DNA reads TGTGCCAGCAGTGAAAGAGGAAGGTCGGGGGAAAAACTGTTTTTT.